This is a list of T cell receptor beta chains from one sample in a study of post-analysis software for immune sequencing data. Using its own MiXCR run on the PCR reads, TCRdb lists one record per CDR3 protein. The repertoire consists of about 820,000 distinct CDR3 sequences, with roughly 50% occurring once and the leading ten covering about 4.8%. The specimen was blood. The receptor set was obtained from a girl under 18 with multiple sclerosis. Each CDR3 is given without its conserved first and last residue. Each record gives: D gene, V gene, CDR3 protein. D genes are given only for firm matches.

TRBD2,TRBV20-1,SARDQREDNNEQF
NA,TRBV29-1,SVEPPLYGYT
NA,TRBV29-1,SPKRLLQETQY
NA,TRBV14,ASSPNTKEQY
NA,TRBV6-5,ASTKEMGRTEAF
TRBD1,TRBV12-3/TRBV12-4,ASSRDRGTGETQY
NA,TRBV18,ASSVDGRQGYGYT
NA,TRBV9,ASSVEADRWGIGYT
TRBD1,TRBV18,ASSPPSQGVSNSPLH
TRBD1,TRBV25-1,ASSEGTGWDYEQY
NA,TRBV11-1,ASSPLARATQETQY
NA,TRBV6-5,ASRGVQETQY
NA,TRBV2,ASSEGLGRVVLNEQF
TRBD1,TRBV29-1,SVSWTGSNEKLF
NA,TRBV5-5,ASSLVWGLKTQY
TRBD2,TRBV20-1,SARSGSSYEQY
TRBD2,TRBV6-1,ASRHLGATSGRRETQY
NA,TRBV7-9,ASSRDTYTDEQF
NA,TRBV5-1,ASSLYLGLPSPGANVLT
NA,TRBV7-3,ASSSRGIEGSPLH
NA,TRBV9,ASSVEASASYEQY
TRBD1,TRBV15,ATSRGQGVRGYT
NA,TRBV29-1,SVDRPRLTLNTEAF
NA,TRBV7-9,ASSFYGGLYNEQF
NA,TRBV7-6,ASSLELSQLEQY
TRBD2,TRBV5-1,ASSPQGLAGLNEQF
NA,TRBV27,ASSLWRDENEQF